This TCR beta chain derives from a study of T cells in Graves' hyperthyroidism and ophthalmopathy. About the study: Sampling of peripheral blood happened at initial diagnosis, prior to any treatment. Overall study results and limits: Blood held most thyroid clonotypes expanded above 0.001 frequency.

Reasons for excluding patients were uncontrolled infection, other autoimmune disease, pregnancy or lactation. For the diagnoses, clinical symptoms, serum thyroxine and TRAb, thyroid ultrasound and orbital computed tomography were used. RNA transcripts served as the template for amplifying TCR beta CDR3 regions. Using the HTBI primer set, a first-round RT-PCR was run on the TCR CDR3. MiXCR was run by TCRdb on the multiplex PCR reads, yielding one entry per CDR3 protein. The sample contains around 600,000 distinct CDR3 sequences, approximately 14% of which appear only once. Concerning this clonotype: Its antigen is not known.

Sequenced material: blood. The receptor's source is a woman between 45 and 60 years old with Graves' ophthalmopathy.

CDR3 DNA: TGTGCCAGCAGTTGGACAGGGGCTCCGGGCAATCAGCCCCAGCATTTT. This sequence encodes CASSWTGAPGNQPQHF. This chain joins TRBV28 and TRBJ1-5, with TRBD1 matching 9 bases. Trimming took 4 bases from V and 2 from J; bases not matched to a gene: 6. There are 16 residues in the CDR3. The V gene's germline CDR1 is MDHEN and CDR2 SYDVKM.